Sequencing of this TCR delta chain was carried out in a study of DNA immune sequencing with unique molecular identifiers (dated by TCRdb to between 2020 and 2021). Broadly, across the study: gammadelta T cells were enriched from buffy coats using immunomagnetic cell separation, and their genomic DNA was sequenced. Fluorescence-activated cell sorting was used to enrich gammadelta T cells from the PBMC of around 11 healthy individuals. For the enriched versus non-enriched comparison, around 100 ng enriched gammadelta T-cell DNA and approximately 1 ug non-enriched PBMC DNA were sequenced. The study developed and validated an ultrasensitive DNA-based TRD repertoire sequencing method using PCR-introduced unique molecular identifiers. Validation of the method was performed on synthetic reference molecules and on blood samples from healthy individuals. Healthy individuals were used as donors, and sorted peripheral blood gammadelta T cells were profiled from about 10 of these donors.

The germline V gene yields TSWWSYY for CDR1 and QGS for CDR2. The CDR3, from cysteine to phenylalanine, totals 10 residues. Only the CDR3 portion is preserved as DNA: 30 bases, with reading frame beginning at the first base. In regard to this clone: This receptor's antigen is unknown. Per-base qualities were not stored, and no clone one base away is much larger.

The full study reports these points: TRD repertoire diversity varied between healthy donors, with several donors highly oligoclonal where top 5 clonotypes exceeded half of productive molecules. The primer-based approach cannot detect novel TRD sequences that are not targeted by the primers. Among clonotypes in healthy donors, the most frequent TRD rearrangement was TRDV2 paired with TRDJ1.

Library method: multiplex PCR. A 32-plex assay amplified the genomic DNA, with primers for all 8 TRDV and 4 TRDJ genes spanning the CDR3. During approximately 3 cycles of barcoding PCR, a 12-nucleotide UMI was attached, and a second PCR using Illumina adapter primers followed. Libraries were purified with AMPure XP beads and quality-checked on a Fragment Analyzer with the HS NGS Fragment kit. Sequencing was run on an Illumina MiniSeq mid-output kit with around 22% PhiX and 150 cycles of paired-end reads. Regarding the original processing steps: Reads were processed with MIGEC version 1.2.9 to group reads by UMI and build error-corrected consensus sequences. Modified VDJtools version 1.2.1 scripts and the tcR R package were used for post-processing. TCRdb reprocessed the public reads with the caller CATT; rows with the same DNA were merged afterwards. These V and J calls originate from TCRdb's pipeline instead of the authors' own analysis. For this sample the table gives fewer than 800 delta-chain clones, of which roughly 17% were detected only once. The ten largest make up 65% to 85% of the sample.

Sample: gamma-delta T cells from PBMCs. The sequence was collected from a human donor in good health. J gene calling gave no result, while the V gene is TRDV1. For the CDR3, the sequence is CALGHESAFF. The DNA is TGTGCTCTTGGGCATGAGAGTGCCTTCTTC.